What follows describes a single T cell receptor beta chain. Trimming removed 1 base from V and 3 bases from J; junction bases left unmatched: 6. The CDR3 totals 17 residues. CDR1 is SGHTA and CDR2 is FQGTGA in the germline V gene. The data belong to a study of regulatory T cells in long-lasting Graves disease. Time point here: newly diagnosed GD, antithyroid drugs for less than 3 months. Construction of the TCR library relied on RNA isolated from PBMCs. The authors diagnosed Graves' disease using American Thyroid Association guidelines. Library construction for TCR beta used iRepertoire HTBI primers and Arm-PCR of CDR3 regions. Using its own MiXCR run on the multiplex PCR reads, TCRdb lists one record per CDR3 protein. The table has about 420,000 distinct CDR3 sequences, 16% seen once. These same records also appear under a second study, on T cells in Graves' hyperthyroidism and ophthalmopathy. Turning to that study: Patients with uncontrolled infections, other autoimmune diseases, pregnancy or lactation were excluded. From stable hyperthyroidism, ophthalmopathy was set apart by a 13 V-J model. Onset of ophthalmopathy came a median approximately 6.5 months after the model predicted it.

The J gene is TRBJ2-1, the V gene TRBV7-3; TRBD2 agrees at 10 bases. The material sequenced was peripheral blood mononuclear cells (PBMCs), taken at new diagnosis, from a patient treated with antithyroid drugs. This receptor was identified in a woman between 18 and 30 years old with Graves disease. The CDR3 sequence: CASSLRASGSDYNEQFF. The CDR3 region has the DNA TGTGCCAGCAGCTTAAGAGCTAGCGGGAGCGACTACAATGAGCAGTTCTTC.